This is a list of T cell receptor beta chains from one sample in a study of read filtering for tumor transcriptome and immune sequencing. TCRdb used MiXCR to reprocess the reads, holding one entry per CDR3 protein. The data hold roughly 90,000 distinct CDR3 sequences, with roughly an eighth observed a single time. The sequencing input was a population of CD138-negative cells sorted from bone marrow. These receptors all stem from a donor over 35 with multiple myeloma. CDR3s include the opening cysteine and the closing phenylalanine or tryptophan. A D gene is named only where the DNA matches it firmly. Clone size is stated in some rows and not others, as once, few, many or a class when expanded.

j_call	clone_size	d_call	v_call	cdr3_aa	cdr3_nt
TRBJ2-1	many	NA	TRBV18	CASSLLTLGVGGNEQFF	TGTGCCAGCTCACTCCTCACTCTAGGGGTTGGGGGCAATGAGCAGTTCTTC
TRBJ1-2	NA	TRBD1	TRBV29-1	CSVEGGPDRVTGYTF	TGCAGCGTTGAGGGGGGCCCGGACAGGGTGACTGGCTACACCTTC
TRBJ1-2	few	NA	TRBV12-3/TRBV12-4	CASSPALGTGYGYTF	TGTGCCAGCAGTCCCGCGCTTGGGACGGGCTATGGCTACACCTTC
TRBJ2-2	many	TRBD1	TRBV7-3	CASSLTGQATGELFF	TGTGCCAGCAGCTTAACGGGACAGGCCACCGGGGAGCTGTTTTTT
TRBJ1-2	many	NA	TRBV12-3/TRBV12-4	CASSLPLGIYGYTF	TGTGCCAGCAGTCTCCCGTTGGGGATCTATGGCTACACCTTC
TRBJ2-1	many	TRBD2	TRBV11-2	CASSPGAGWSNEQFF	TGTGCCAGCAGCCCTGGAGCGGGATGGAGCAATGAGCAGTTCTTC
TRBJ2-7	many	TRBD2	TRBV30	CAWTGGRAYEQYF	TGTGCCTGGACAGGCGGGAGGGCCTACGAGCAGTACTTC
TRBJ2-1	many	TRBD1	TRBV20-1	CSARYRGTSSGSYEQFF	TGCAGTGCTAGATACAGGGGCACCTCATCGGGCAGCTATGAGCAGTTCTTC
TRBJ2-1	many	TRBD1	TRBV7-9	CASSLGGQGNEQFF	TGTGCCAGCAGCTTAGGAGGACAGGGGAATGAGCAGTTCTTC
TRBJ1-3	NA	NA	TRBV28	CASTPGREHTIYF	TGTGCCAGCACCCCGGGGAGGGAGCACACCATATATTTT
TRBJ2-2	many	NA	TRBV18	CASSERSNTGELFF	TGTGCCAGCTCAGAAAGATCGAACACCGGGGAGCTGTTTTTT
TRBJ1-5	NA	NA	TRBV19	CASQSVINQPQHF	TGTGCCAGTCAGTCGGTGATCAATCAGCCCCAGCATTTT
TRBJ1-5	many	NA	TRBV5-1	CASSLAGGPGTPQHF	TGCGCCAGCAGCTTGGCCGGGGGCCCCGGGACGCCCCAGCATTTT
TRBJ2-7	many	NA	TRBV11-2	CASSLALAPYEQYF	TGTGCCAGCAGCTTAGCCTTAGCCCCCTACGAGCAGTACTTC
TRBJ2-7	many	TRBD2	TRBV7-9	CASTWDSGVLAGSEQYF	TGTGCCAGCACATGGGACAGTGGGGTACTAGCGGGAAGCGAGCAGTACTTC
TRBJ1-3	few	NA	TRBV12-3/TRBV12-4	CASSLKPSGNTIYF	TGTGCCAGCAGTTTAAAACCCTCTGGAAACACCATATATTTT
TRBJ1-5	many	NA	TRBV12-3/TRBV12-4	CASSSGENQPQHF	TGTGCCAGCAGTTCAGGGGAGAATCAGCCCCAGCATTTT
TRBJ2-1	many	NA	TRBV6-2/TRBV6-3	CHVGGTGSNEQFF	TGTCACGTCGGGGGAACGGGATCAAATGAGCAGTTCTTC
TRBJ2-5	many	NA	TRBV29-1	CSVRNQETQYF	TGCAGCGTGCGTAACCAAGAGACCCAGTACTTC
TRBJ2-7	many	NA	TRBV28	CASSLGQTSYEQYF	TGTGCCAGCAGTTTGGGGCAGACCTCCTACGAGCAGTACTTC